This T cell receptor (beta chain) was retrieved from a study of cytomegalovirus exposure and HLA in healthy donors. As regards this clone: Its antigen is not identified.

Overall study results and limits: Overall, around 160 TCR beta chains were annotated as cytomegalovirus-associated. Trimming of TCR beta V- and J-genes showed a link, identified in a later analysis, to a missense DCLRE1C variant. After further analysis at a later stage, 16,951 TCR beta sequences were associated with HLA alleles at 0.05 false discovery rate. An analysis was carried out later, and it reportedly showed fewer N-insertions in an Asian-associated ancestry cluster than the 666-donor mean.

This PCR relied on a set of 60 Vbeta primers and 13 Jbeta primers. Using immunoSEQ multiplex PCR, the repertoire was profiled, and TCRdb retains in-frame clones only, with some absent. The table records some 170,000 clones, approximately 80% of them present only once. From germline, CDR1 is SEHNR and CDR2 FQNEAQ (reference sequence). V trimming: 5 bases; J trimming: 4 bases; junction bases outside the gene matches: 7. This CDR3 is built from 14 residues. The TCR sequence derives from a man aged 18 to 29 in good health and CMV-seropositive. Sequencing was carried out using PBMCs. The rearrangement joins TRBV7-9 to TRBJ1-1; TRBD1 matches at 7 bases. The CDR3 DNA reads as TGTGCCAGCAGCCTAGAACAGGGGATCACTGAAGCTTTCTTT. Protein product: CASSLEQGITEAFF.